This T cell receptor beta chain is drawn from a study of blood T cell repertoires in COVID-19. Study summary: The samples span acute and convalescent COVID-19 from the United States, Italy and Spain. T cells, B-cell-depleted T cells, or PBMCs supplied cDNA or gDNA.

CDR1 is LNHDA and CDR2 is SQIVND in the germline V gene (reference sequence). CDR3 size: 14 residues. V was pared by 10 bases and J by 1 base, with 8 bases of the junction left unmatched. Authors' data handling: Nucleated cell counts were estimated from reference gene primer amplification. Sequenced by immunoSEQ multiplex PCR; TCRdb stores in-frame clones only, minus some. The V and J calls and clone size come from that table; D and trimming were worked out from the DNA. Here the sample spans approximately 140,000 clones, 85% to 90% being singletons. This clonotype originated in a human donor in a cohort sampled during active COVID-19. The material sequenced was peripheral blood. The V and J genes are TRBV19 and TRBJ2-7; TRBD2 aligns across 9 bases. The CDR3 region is CATSRSGRSYEQYF. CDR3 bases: TGTGCCACCTCGAGGAGCGGGAGGTCCTACGAGCAGTACTTC.